This T cell receptor (beta chain) derives from a study of somatic mutations in T cells in chronic GVHD (dated by TCRdb to the early 2020s). Sequences SGHNT (CDR1) and YENEEA (CDR2) are obtained from the germline V gene. At the junction V is shortened by 5 bases and J by 5 bases; bases outside the gene matches: 8. The CDR3 has 14 amino acids, counting the end cysteine and phenylalanine. Only CDR3 DNA is held: 42 bases, read in frame from base 1. For sorting, cells were stained with anti-CD3, anti-CD4, anti-CD8 and a Vbeta20 antibody from the IOTest Beta Mark kit and sorted on a FACSAria III to a purity above 99%. Peripheral blood was collected in sodium heparin tubes and mononuclear cells were isolated by Ficoll-Paque PLUS density gradient centrifugation. Before TCRbeta deep sequencing, the CD4+ Vbeta20+, CD4+ Vbeta20-, and CD8+ T cell fractions were FACS-sorted. Genomic DNA was isolated and then used for TCRbeta deep sequencing. The immunoSEQ assay, provided as a commercial service, was used for both TCRbeta CDR3 sequencing and the initial data processing. The paper's data handling went like this. Reads were demultiplexed, adapter and primer sequences removed, similar clones merged by frequency-ratio clustering, and V, D, J genes annotated with IMGT. The table comes from immuneACCESS by way of TCRdb, which keeps in-frame sequences with V and J called. Part of the clones is missing from these tables; in studies checked, under half for an unresolved V gene and the rest for unknown reasons. V, J and clone size reflect that table, while D and trimming were determined from the DNA. The sample table shows fewer than 2,000 clones, and around 60% are seen once. The top ten hold 59% of the sample.

This clone has more than one count but fewer than ten. This receptor's antigen is unknown. The input lacks base qualities; no much larger clone sits a single base away. This sequence uses TRBV11-3 and TRBJ2-5, and TRBD1 aligns with 7 junction nucleotides. This receptor was obtained from a male patient in his 50s with chronic graft-versus-host disease. Some T cells may be donor cells from the graft after a transplant. Sequenced sample: CD8+ T cells from blood. The sequence in DNA is TGTGCCAGCAGCCTAAAGGGGGCTGTGGAGACCCAGTACTTC. This sequence encodes CASSLKGAVETQYF.